A selection of T cell receptor beta chains follows, all from one sample in a study of beta chain features in type 1 diabetes. Profiling relied on immunoSEQ multiplex PCR, and the TCRdb table lists in-frame clones only, not all of them. The data contain around 430,000 clones, about 30% of them singletons. Material for sequencing was naive CD4+ T cells from blood. The receptors derive from a man aged 18 to 29 in good health. Both conserved end residues are trimmed from each CDR3.

ASSYRGGRTGELF,TRBV6-5
SVVGSGEYNEQF,TRBV29-1
ASSLHTTDTQY,TRBV28
ASREIPSTDTQY,TRBV11-2
AWSVRGLANIQY,TRBV30
ASSFRSYEQY,TRBV7-2
SARTGGNTEAF,TRBV29-1
ASSLETAYNEQF,TRBV5-1
ASRRSLLRLKETQY,TRBV2
ASSVAGGLGNEQF,TRBV10-2
SVEDLAGLNTGELF,TRBV29-1
AWTSGSTDTQY,TRBV30
SVSGTSGRTDTQY,TRBV29-1
ASSSRGSGSYEQY,TRBV9